The 5 T cell receptor beta chains below come from one sample, sequenced in a study of CD8+ T cells in alopecia areata. Following RNA extraction, reverse transcription yielded cDNA that acted as the sequencing template. Here immunoSEQ multiplex PCR was the method, and the copy in TCRdb shows in-frame clones only, minus some. The repertoire holds approximately 180,000 clones, with around 60% as singletons. Sequencing used CD4+ T cells sorted from blood, obtained at week 0. The receptors shown here come from a human donor with alopecia areata.

The V call is TRBV7-2, the J call TRBJ2-1, with TRBD1 as a possible D gene (6 bases). From germline, CDR1 is SGHTA and CDR2 FQGNSA. The CDR3 runs 14 residues. Trimming removed 5 bases from V and 1 base from J, with 9 bases in between. The CDR3 DNA reads TGTGCCAGCAGCGGGGGCCTATCCTACAATGAGCAGTTCTTC. Its translation is CASSGGLSYNEQFF.

The sample holds a few counts of this clone. The chain employs TRBV29-1 and TRBJ2-3; D not certain. The V end was cut by 1 base, the J end by 0 bases, with 17 bases between. This CDR3 is 17 amino acids long. The germline CDR1 and CDR2 sequences are SQVTM and ANQGSEA. The CDR3 spells CSVEGTERPASTDTQYF. CDR3 sequence (DNA): TGCAGCGTTGAAGGGACGGAAAGACCTGCTAGCACAGATACGCAGTATTTT.

The chain combines TRBV23-1 with TRBJ2-5, with D possibly TRBD1 on 6 matching bases. TRBV23-1 has ORF status, its function being uncertain. V was trimmed by 6 bases and J by 0 bases, leaving 11 bases between them. The CDR3 covers 14 residues. CDR3 region: CASRTDRYQETQYF. DNA of the CDR3: TGCGCCAGCAGGACGGACAGATACCAAGAGACCCAGTACTTC.

This clone was detected once. The chain couples TRBV7-9 to TRBJ2-5, with 13 bases lining up with TRBD2. The CDR3 is made up of 14 amino acids. Germline trimming cut 6 bases from V and 5 bases from J; bases unmatched to any gene: 3. Germline values: CDR1 SEHNR, CDR2 FQNEAQ (reference sequence). DNA of the CDR3: TGTGCCAGCAGTACTAGCGGGGGGGCGGAGACCCAGTACTTC. This codes for CASSTSGGAETQYF.

The V gene is TRBV5-1, the J gene TRBJ2-5; 8 bases are a match to TRBD2. Germline-derived CDR1 and CDR2 are SGHRS and YFSETQ. The V gene end was trimmed by 3 bases and the J gene end by 2 bases; junction bases not matched to a gene: 12. This CDR3 region has 17 residues. The CDR3 protein is CASSSGLGVWAQETQYF. DNA for the CDR3: TGCGCCAGCAGCTCGGGACTAGGGGTTTGGGCTCAAGAGACCCAGTACTTC.